Presented here are 24 T cell receptor beta chains from one specimen sequenced in a study of long-term antiretroviral therapy in people with HIV (dated by TCRdb to between 2021 and 2024). The immunoSEQ hsTCRB v3.0 assay was used at survey level resolution to sequence the TRB variable region. TCRdb holds this immuneACCESS table with in-frame rearrangements only. Some clones are missing; in checked studies, unresolved V genes explain under half, and the rest has no known cause. Across this sample there are 30,000 to 40,000 clones, with roughly four fifths seen only once. 10% to 15% of the sample is taken by the ten largest. The sample was unsorted PBMCs, taken 0.3 years after starting antiretroviral therapy. The source is a man aged 18 to 35 with HIV.

The V and J genes are TRBV4-1 and TRBJ2-1; a possible D gene is TRBD1 (6 bases). The germline V and J ends were trimmed by 0 bases and 3 bases, with 12 bases remaining between them. CDR1 is MGHRA, CDR2 YSYEKL, per germline. The CDR3 has 16 residues. The CDR3 nucleotides are TGCGCCAGCAGCCAAGATCCAGGGGCCAACTACAATGAGCAGTTCTTC. As protein: CASSQDPGANYNEQFF.

V and J are TRBV7-9 and TRBJ2-3, with 9 bases lining up with TRBD2. The germline CDR1 and CDR2 sequences are SEHNR and FQNEAQ (reference sequence). V was clipped by 10 bases and J by 2 bases; unmatched bases: 19. There are 18 residues in the CDR3. CDR3 in amino acids: CAIPRGTLAGFFTDTQYF. CDR3 DNA: TGTGCCATCCCCCGCGGCACTCTAGCGGGATTTTTCACAGATACGCAGTATTTT.

This clone came up a few times. This sequence joins TRBV6-1 and TRBJ1-6; D is ambiguous. The germline V gene has CDR1 MNHNS and CDR2 SASEGT. CDR3 length: 14 residues. The germline V and J ends were trimmed by 1 base and 7 bases, with 8 bases remaining between them. CDR3 nucleotide sequence: TGTGCCAGCAGTGAAGAGGCTGAGAATTCACCCCTCCACTTT. It translates to CASSEEAENSPLHF.

The genes are TRBV27 and TRBJ2-3; 10 bases are shared with TRBD2. Germline V gene sequence: CDR1 MNHEY, CDR2 SMNVEV (reference sequence). The ends lost 4 bases at V and 5 bases at J; junction bases unmatched: 9. This CDR3 contains 16 residues. In DNA form, the CDR3 reads TGTGCCAGCAGTTCACCTTTAGCGGGAGGCATAGATACGCAGTATTTT. This translates into CASSSPLAGGIDTQYF.

The chain has TRBV30 and TRBJ2-7; 9 nucleotides agree with TRBD1. V lost 6 bases and J lost 0; bases outside the gene matches: 3. The CDR3 loop spans 13 amino acids. Germline CDR1 and CDR2: GTSNPN and SVGIG (reference sequence). CDR3 in amino acids: CACSTGGSYEQYF. DNA for the CDR3: TGTGCCTGTTCGACAGGGGGCTCCTACGAGCAGTACTTC.

This sequence joins TRBV5-6 and TRBJ2-7; D ambiguous. V lost 4 bases to trimming and J lost 2 bases, with 16 bases between them. Germline CDR1 reads SGHDT; CDR2 reads YYEEEE. CDR3 length: 15 residues. CDR3 nucleotide sequence: TGTGCCAGCAGCCAAGAGGTCCCCGGGCCCTACGAGCAGTACTTC. This translates into CASSQEVPGPYEQYF.

The chain has TRBV10-3 and TRBJ1-1; a weak D match, TRBD1 (5 bases). Trimming removed 7 bases from V and 4 bases from J, with 16 bases in between. The germline gives CDR1 ENHRY, CDR2 SYGVKD. The CDR3 loop spans 14 amino acids. This CDR3 reads CAITDPGSSTEAFF. The CDR3 DNA reads as TGTGCCATCACTGATCCAGGGTCTAGCACTGAAGCTTTCTTT.

The chain joins TRBV7-2 to TRBJ2-4, with 7 bases matching TRBD1. The CDR3 loop spans 12 amino acids. The germline V gene encodes CDR1 SGHTA and CDR2 FQGNSA. With 4 bases clipped from V and 15 bases from J, the junction kept 9 bases outside the gene matches. CDR3 DNA: TGTGCCAGCAGCTCGGACCAGGGGGTTGGGTACTTC. Translated: CASSSDQGVGYF.

V usage is TRBV10-3 and J usage is TRBJ2-7; unclear D gene. Trimming stripped 9 bases from V and 3 bases from J, with 15 bases between. This CDR3 has 13 amino acids. CDR1 and CDR2 (germline): ENHRY, SYGVKD. The CDR3 spells CAIKTPAGYEQYF. CDR3 DNA: TGTGCCATTAAGACGCCCGCTGGCTACGAGCAGTACTTC.

CDR3 protein: CASSRRGGRTEAFF. The CDR3 DNA sequence: TGTGCCAGCAGCAGAAGAGGTGGGAGAACTGAAGCTTTCTTT. The rearrangement joins TRBV7-2 to TRBJ1-1, with no clear D. The CDR3 is 14 residues long. CDR1 is SGHTA and CDR2 is FQGNSA in the germline V gene. V lost 5 bases and J lost 5, with 15 bases in between.

The V and J genes are TRBV5-4 and TRBJ1-2, with unresolved D. This CDR3 is built from 14 residues. Looked up from germline, CDR1 is SGHNT and CDR2 is YYREEE (reference sequence). Trimming took 4 bases from V and 3 from J, leaving 13 bases between them. The CDR3 DNA follows: TGTGCCAGCAGCCCCGCGGGTATTGACTATGGCTACACCTTC. Encoded protein: CASSPAGIDYGYTF.

The rearrangement links TRBV10-2 to TRBJ2-7, with D unresolved. The CDR3 extends over 12 amino acids. The V and J ends lost 7 bases and 2 bases respectively, with 9 bases between them. CDR1 WSHSY and CDR2 SAAADI come from the germline V gene. CDR3 amino acids: CASMGSTYEQYF. CDR3 sequence (DNA): TGCGCCAGCATGGGGTCGACCTACGAGCAGTACTTC.

The chain employs TRBV30 and TRBJ2-3, with 7 nucleotides matching TRBD1. The length of the CDR3 is 14 residues. Germline V gene sequence: CDR1 GTSNPN, CDR2 SVGIG (reference sequence). V gave up 3 bases and J gave up 5 bases; unmatched junction bases: 8. CDR3 region: CAWRPTGLVDTQYF. The CDR3 bases are TGTGCCTGGAGACCGACAGGGCTGGTAGATACGCAGTATTTT.

The rearrangement uses TRBV30 and TRBJ1-5; TRBD1 might be the D (5 bases). V was shortened by 3 bases and J by 3 bases, with 15 bases between the two germline ends. This CDR3 has 15 amino acids. Looked up from germline, CDR1 is GTSNPN and CDR2 is SVGIG (reference sequence). This CDR3 is CAWRSHRGTNQPQHF. The CDR3 region has the DNA TGTGCCTGGAGGTCTCACCGGGGCACCAATCAGCCCCAGCATTTT.

The CDR3 sequence is CASSLRPETQYF. CDR3 nucleotide sequence: TGTGCCAGCAGCTTACGACCAGAGACCCAGTACTTC. The V call is TRBV7-2, the J call TRBJ2-5; the D is unclear. Trimming shortened V by 2 bases and J by 4 bases, and 5 bases separated the two germline ends. Germline V lookup: CDR1 SGHTA, CDR2 FQGNSA. The CDR3 is made up of 12 amino acids.

The chain recombines TRBV6-1 with TRBJ2-5, with 7 bases lining up with TRBD2. CDR3 size: 16 residues. Germline-derived CDR1 and CDR2 are MNHNS and SASEGT. J was trimmed by 4 bases and V by 4 bases; bases with no gene match: 12. The CDR3 DNA follows: TGTGCCAGCAGTGTCCCTCCCGGGACGGGGGGAGAGACCCAGTACTTC. Protein: CASSVPPGTGGETQYF.

The genes are TRBV20-1 and TRBJ2-7; D not certain. This CDR3 contains 11 residues. Per germline, CDR1 DFQATT and CDR2 SNEGSKA (reference sequence). Trimming cost V 8 bases and J 5 bases, with 13 bases left between them. The CDR3: CSPDSLHEQYF. DNA of the CDR3: TGCAGTCCCGACTCGCTGCACGAGCAGTACTTC.

The chain links TRBV6-5 to TRBJ2-3; 9 nucleotides line up with TRBD2. V lost 6 bases to trimming and J lost 3 bases; unmatched junction nucleotides: 7. Germline CDR1 and CDR2: MNHEY and SVGAGI. The CDR3 extends over 15 amino acids. CDR3 loop: CASRIAGERTDTQYF. CDR3 coding DNA: TGTGCCAGCAGAATAGCGGGAGAAAGGACAGATACGCAGTATTTT.

The V and J genes are TRBV7-3 and TRBJ2-1, with TRBD2 matching 9 bases. CDR1 is SGHTA and CDR2 is FQGTGA in the germline V gene. V was clipped by 5 bases and J by 2 bases; unmatched bases: 4. The CDR3 has 15 residues. CDR3 bases: TGTGCCAGCAGCATTCTAGCGGGACCCTACAATGAGCAGTTCTTC. This encodes CASSILAGPYNEQFF.

V usage is TRBV6-1 and J usage is TRBJ1-1; D not certain. CDR3 size: 14 residues. V lost 1 base and J lost 1, with 7 bases in between. Germline V CDR1 and CDR2: MNHNS, SASEGT. CDR3 amino acids: CASSEGAGNTEAFF. As DNA, the CDR3 is TGTGCCAGCAGTGAAGGGGCAGGGAACACTGAAGCTTTCTTT.

J is TRBJ2-3 and V is TRBV29-1, with 15 bases fitting TRBD2. This CDR3 is built from 15 residues. V was pared by 4 bases and J by 5 bases, with 4 bases of the junction left unmatched. Germline V gives CDR1 SQVTM, CDR2 ANQGSEA. The CDR3 spells CSVVGTSGGIDTQYF. The CDR3 nucleotides read TGCAGCGTTGTAGGGACTAGCGGGGGGATAGATACGCAGTATTTT.

The gene calls are TRBV7-2 and TRBJ1-1; D gene uncertain. From germline, CDR1 is SGHTA and CDR2 FQGNSA. V dropped 5 bases and J dropped 3 bases, with 13 bases sitting between them. CDR3 length: 14 residues. The CDR3 nucleotides are TGTGCCAGCAGCGACCCCCGAATTCACACTGAAGCTTTCTTT. This encodes CASSDPRIHTEAFF.

This chain uses TRBV5-5 with TRBJ1-2; D remains unclear. The CDR3 extends over 16 amino acids. With 1 base removed from V and 6 bases from J, the gap between germline ends came to 19 bases. Per germline, CDR1 SGHKS and CDR2 YYEKEE (reference sequence). CDR3 in DNA: TGTGCCAGCAGCTTGAGAGTGGAGGGCCCGCCCCATGGCTACACCTTC. Translating it yields CASSLRVEGPPHGYTF.

The V call is TRBV30, the J call TRBJ2-7, with 7 bases identical to TRBD1. J gave up 2 bases and V 2 bases, and 6 bases lay outside the gene matches. The CDR3 is 14 amino acids. CDR1 is GTSNPN and CDR2 is SVGIG in the germline V gene (reference sequence). The CDR3 is CAWSLTGNPYEQYF. CDR3 DNA: TGTGCCTGGAGTCTGACAGGGAACCCCTACGAGCAGTACTTC.